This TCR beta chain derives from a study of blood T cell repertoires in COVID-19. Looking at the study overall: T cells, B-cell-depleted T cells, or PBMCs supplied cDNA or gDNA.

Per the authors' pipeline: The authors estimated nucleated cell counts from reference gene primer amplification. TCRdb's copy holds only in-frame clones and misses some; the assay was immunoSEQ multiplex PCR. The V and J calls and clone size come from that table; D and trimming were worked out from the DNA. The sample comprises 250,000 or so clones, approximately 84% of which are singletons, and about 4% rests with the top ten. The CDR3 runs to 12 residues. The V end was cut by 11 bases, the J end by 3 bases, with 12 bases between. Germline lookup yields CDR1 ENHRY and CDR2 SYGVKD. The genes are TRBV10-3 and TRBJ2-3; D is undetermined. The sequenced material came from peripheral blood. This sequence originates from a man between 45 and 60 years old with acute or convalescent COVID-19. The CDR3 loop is CALGSATDTQYF. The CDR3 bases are TGTGCCCTCGGGTCGGCAACAGATACGCAGTATTTT.